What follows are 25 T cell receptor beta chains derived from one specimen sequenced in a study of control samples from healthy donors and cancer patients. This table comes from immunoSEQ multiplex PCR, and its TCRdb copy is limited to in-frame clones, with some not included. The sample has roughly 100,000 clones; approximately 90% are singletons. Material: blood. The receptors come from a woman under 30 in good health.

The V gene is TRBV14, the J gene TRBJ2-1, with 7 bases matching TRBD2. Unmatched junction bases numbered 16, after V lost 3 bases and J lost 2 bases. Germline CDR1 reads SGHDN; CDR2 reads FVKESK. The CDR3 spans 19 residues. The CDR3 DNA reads TGTGCCAGCAGCCAGCTTCGGAGGGACTACCGCACCCCCTACAATGAGCAGTTCTTC. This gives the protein CASSQLRRDYRTPYNEQFF.

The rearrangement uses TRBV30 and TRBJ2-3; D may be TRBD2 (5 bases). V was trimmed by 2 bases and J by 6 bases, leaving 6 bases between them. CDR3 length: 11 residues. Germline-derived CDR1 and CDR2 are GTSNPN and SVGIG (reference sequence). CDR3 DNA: TGTGCCTGGAGTCCGGGGGATACGCAGTATTTT. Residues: CAWSPGDTQYF.

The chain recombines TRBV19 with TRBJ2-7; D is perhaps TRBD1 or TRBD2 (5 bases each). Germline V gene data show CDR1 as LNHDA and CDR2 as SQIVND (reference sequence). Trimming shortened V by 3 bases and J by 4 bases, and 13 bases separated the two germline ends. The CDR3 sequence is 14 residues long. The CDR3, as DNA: TGTGCCAGTAGTATTGAACAGTGGGGGTACGAGCAGTACTTC. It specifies CASSIEQWGYEQYF.

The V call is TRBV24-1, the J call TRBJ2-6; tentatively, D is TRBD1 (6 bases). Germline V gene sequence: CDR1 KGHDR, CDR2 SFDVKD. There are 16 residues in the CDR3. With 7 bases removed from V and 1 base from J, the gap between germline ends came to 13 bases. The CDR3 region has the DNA TGTGCCACCAGCGACCCTCAGGGGTCTGGGGCCAACGTCCTGACTTTC. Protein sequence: CATSDPQGSGANVLTF.

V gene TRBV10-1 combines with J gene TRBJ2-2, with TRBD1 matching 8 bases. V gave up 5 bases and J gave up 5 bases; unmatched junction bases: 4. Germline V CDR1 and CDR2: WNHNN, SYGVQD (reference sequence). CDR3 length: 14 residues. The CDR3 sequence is CASSPTGGTGELFF. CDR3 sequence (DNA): TGCGCCAGCAGTCCTACAGGGGGTACCGGGGAGCTGTTTTTT.

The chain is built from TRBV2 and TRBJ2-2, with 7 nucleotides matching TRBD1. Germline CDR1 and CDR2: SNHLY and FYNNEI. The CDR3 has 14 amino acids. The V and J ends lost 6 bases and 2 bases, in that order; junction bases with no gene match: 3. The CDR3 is CASSRDSNTGELFF. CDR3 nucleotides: TGTGCCAGCAGCCGGGACAGCAACACCGGGGAGCTGTTTTTT.

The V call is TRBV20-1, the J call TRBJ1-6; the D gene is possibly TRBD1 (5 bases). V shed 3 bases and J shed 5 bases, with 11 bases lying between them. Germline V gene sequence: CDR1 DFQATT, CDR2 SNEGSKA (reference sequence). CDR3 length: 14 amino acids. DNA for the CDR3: TGCAGTGCTAGTCCGGGGGAAGATAATTCACCCCTCCACTTT. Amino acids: CSASPGEDNSPLHF.

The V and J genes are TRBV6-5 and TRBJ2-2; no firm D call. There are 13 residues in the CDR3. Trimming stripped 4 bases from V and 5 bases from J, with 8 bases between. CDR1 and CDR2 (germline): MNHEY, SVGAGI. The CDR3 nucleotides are TGTGCCAGCAGTTCGCTCCTGACCGGGGAGCTGTTTTTT. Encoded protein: CASSSLLTGELFF.

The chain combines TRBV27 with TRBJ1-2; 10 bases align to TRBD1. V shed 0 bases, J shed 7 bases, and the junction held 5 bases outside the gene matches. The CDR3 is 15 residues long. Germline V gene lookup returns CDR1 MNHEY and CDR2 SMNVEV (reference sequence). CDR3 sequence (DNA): TGTGCCAGCAGTTTATCGGGGACAGGGGAGAGTGGCTACACCTTC. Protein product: CASSLSGTGESGYTF.

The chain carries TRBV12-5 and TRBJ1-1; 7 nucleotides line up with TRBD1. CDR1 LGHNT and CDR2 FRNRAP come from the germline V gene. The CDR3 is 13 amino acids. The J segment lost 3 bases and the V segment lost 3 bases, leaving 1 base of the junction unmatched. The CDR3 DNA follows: TGTGCTAGTGGTTTAGACAGGGACACTGAAGCTTTCTTT. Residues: CASGLDRDTEAFF.

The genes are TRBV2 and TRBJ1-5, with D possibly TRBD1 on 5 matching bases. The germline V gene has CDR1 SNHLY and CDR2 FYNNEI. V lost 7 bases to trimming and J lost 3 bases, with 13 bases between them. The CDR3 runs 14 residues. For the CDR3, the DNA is TGTGCCAGCAACGCCAGGGCCGCCAATCAGCCCCAGCATTTT. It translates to CASNARAANQPQHF.

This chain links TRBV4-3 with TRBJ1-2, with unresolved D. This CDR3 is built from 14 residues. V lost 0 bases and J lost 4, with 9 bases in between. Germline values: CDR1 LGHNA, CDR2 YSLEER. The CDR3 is CASSQDRAGYGYTF. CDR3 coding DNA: TGCGCCAGCAGCCAAGATCGTGCAGGCTATGGCTACACCTTC.

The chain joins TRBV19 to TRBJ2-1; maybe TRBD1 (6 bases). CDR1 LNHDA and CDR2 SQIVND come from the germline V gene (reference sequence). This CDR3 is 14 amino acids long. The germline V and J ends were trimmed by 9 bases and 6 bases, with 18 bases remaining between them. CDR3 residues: CASSRLGAPNEQFF. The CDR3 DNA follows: TGTGCCAGCTCAAGGCTGGGGGCCCCCAATGAGCAGTTCTTC.

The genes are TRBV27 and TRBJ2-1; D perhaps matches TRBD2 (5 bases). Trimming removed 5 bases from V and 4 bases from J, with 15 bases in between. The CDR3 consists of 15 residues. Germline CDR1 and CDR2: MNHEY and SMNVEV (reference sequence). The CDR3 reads CASSPSNREYNEQFF. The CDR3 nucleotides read TGTGCCAGCAGTCCATCCAACCGGGAATACAATGAGCAGTTCTTC.

The CDR3 region is CASSVDEVSGYTF. The CDR3 DNA reads as TGTGCCAGCAGCGTAGATGAGGTTTCGGGCTACACCTTC. The V call is TRBV9, the J call TRBJ1-2; D not certain. The CDR3 has 13 residues. Germline lookup yields CDR1 SGDLS and CDR2 YYNGEE. Trimming removed 0 bases from V and 8 bases from J, with 11 bases in between.

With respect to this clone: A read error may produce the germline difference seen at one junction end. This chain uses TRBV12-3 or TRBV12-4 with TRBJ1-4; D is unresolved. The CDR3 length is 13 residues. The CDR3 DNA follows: TGTGCCTCATCGGGGATACAAAATGACAAACTGTTTTTT. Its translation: CASSGIQNDKLFF.

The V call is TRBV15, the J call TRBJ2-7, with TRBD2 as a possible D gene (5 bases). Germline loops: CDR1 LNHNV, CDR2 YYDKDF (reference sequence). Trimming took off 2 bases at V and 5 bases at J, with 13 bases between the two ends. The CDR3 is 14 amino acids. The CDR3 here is CATSRTTGVDEQYF. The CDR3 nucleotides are TGTGCCACCAGCAGAACAACCGGGGTGGACGAGCAGTACTTC. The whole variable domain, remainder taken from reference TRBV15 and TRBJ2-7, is DAMVIQNPRYQVTQFGKPVTLSCSQTLNHNVMYWYQQKSSQAPKLLFHYYDKDFNNEADTPDNFQSRRPNTSFCFLDIRSPGLGDTAMYLCATSRTTGVDEQYFGPGTRLTVT.

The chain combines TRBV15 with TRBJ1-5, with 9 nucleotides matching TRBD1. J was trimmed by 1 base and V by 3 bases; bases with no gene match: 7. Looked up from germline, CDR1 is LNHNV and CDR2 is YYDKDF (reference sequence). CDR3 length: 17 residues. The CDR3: CATSRAQGARSNQPQHF. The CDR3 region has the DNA TGTGCCACCAGCAGGGCACAGGGGGCGAGGAGCAATCAGCCCCAGCATTTT.

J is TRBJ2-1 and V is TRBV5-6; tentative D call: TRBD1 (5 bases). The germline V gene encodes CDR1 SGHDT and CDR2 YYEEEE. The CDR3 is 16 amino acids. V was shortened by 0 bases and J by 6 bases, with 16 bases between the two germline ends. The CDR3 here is CASSLAWVQRGNEQFF. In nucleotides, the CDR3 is TGTGCCAGCAGCTTGGCATGGGTCCAAAGGGGCAATGAGCAGTTCTTC.

CDR3 in amino acids: CASSPSGTGTHNEQFF. In DNA form, the CDR3 reads TGTGCCAGCAGCCCTAGTGGGACAGGGACCCACAATGAGCAGTTCTTC. The chain has TRBV11-2 and TRBJ2-1; TRBD1 aligns across 9 bases. This CDR3 has 16 amino acids. Germline V lookup: CDR1 SGHAT, CDR2 FQNNGV. The J segment lost 5 bases and the V segment lost 5 bases, leaving 10 bases of the junction unmatched.

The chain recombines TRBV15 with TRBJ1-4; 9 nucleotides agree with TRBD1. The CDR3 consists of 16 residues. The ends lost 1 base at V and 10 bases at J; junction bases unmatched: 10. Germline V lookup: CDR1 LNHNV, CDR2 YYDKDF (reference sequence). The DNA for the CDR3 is TGTGCCACCAGCAGAGCGGTTGGGACAGGGTGTGGAAAACTGTTTTTT. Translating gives CATSRAVGTGCGKLFF.

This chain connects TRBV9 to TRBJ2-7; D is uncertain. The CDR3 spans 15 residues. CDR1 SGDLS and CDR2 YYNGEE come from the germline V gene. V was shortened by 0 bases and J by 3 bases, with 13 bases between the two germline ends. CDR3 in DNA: TGTGCCAGCAGCGTAGATTGGACGGCCTTCTACGAGCAGTACTTC. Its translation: CASSVDWTAFYEQYF.

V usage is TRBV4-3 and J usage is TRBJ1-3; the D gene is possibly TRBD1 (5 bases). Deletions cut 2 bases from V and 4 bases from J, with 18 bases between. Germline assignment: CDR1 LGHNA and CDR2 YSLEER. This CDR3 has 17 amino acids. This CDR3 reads CASSQSRQGNLGNTIYF. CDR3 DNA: TGCGCCAGCAGCCAAAGCCGGCAGGGTAACCTCGGAAACACCATATATTTT.

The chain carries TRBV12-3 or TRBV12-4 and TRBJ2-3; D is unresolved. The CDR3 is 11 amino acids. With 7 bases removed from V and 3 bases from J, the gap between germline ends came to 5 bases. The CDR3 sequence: CASTGTDTQYF. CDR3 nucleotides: TGTGCCAGCACTGGGACAGATACGCAGTATTTT.

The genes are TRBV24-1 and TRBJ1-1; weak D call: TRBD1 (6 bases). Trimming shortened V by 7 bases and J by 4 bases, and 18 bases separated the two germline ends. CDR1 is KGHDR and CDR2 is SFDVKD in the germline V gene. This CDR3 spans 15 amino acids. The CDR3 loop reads CATREGDTESTEAFF. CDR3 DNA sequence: TGTGCCACCAGAGAAGGGGACACCGAATCCACTGAAGCTTTCTTT.